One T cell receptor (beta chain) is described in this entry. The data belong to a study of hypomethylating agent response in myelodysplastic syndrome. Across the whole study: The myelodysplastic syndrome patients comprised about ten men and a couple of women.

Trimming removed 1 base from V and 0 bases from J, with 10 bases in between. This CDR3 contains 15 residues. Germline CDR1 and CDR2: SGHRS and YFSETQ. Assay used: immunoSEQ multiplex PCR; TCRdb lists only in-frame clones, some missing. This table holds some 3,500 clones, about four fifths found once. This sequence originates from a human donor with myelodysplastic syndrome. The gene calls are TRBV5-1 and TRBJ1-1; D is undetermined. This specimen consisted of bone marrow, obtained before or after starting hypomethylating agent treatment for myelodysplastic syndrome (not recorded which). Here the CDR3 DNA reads TGCGCCAGCAGCTTGAGCCCAGGAATGAACACTGAAGCTTTCTTT. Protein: CASSLSPGMNTEAFF.